Shown below are 5 T cell receptor beta chains from a single sample sequenced in a study of T cells expressing NK-cell markers. No DNA is given; TCRdb re-called the 5' RACE reads and lists each CDR3 protein once. Recorded for this sample: 500,000 to 700,000 distinct CDR3 sequences. The sample taken for sequencing was blood T cells: a sorted CD56 or NKG2C T cell subset, CD4+ or CD8+ T cells, or bulk PBMC T cells (not recorded which). The origin of the receptors is a man aged 18 to 29 in good health.

This chain links TRBV10-3 with TRBJ2-3. Germline CDR1 ENHRY, CDR2 SYGVKD. This CDR3 is built from 12 residues. CDR3 residues: CAISEDVDTQYF.

This sequence joins TRBV4-3 and TRBJ1-1; TCRdb proposes TRBD1, but this gene call is untestable without DNA. CDR3 length equals 16 residues. Germline values: CDR1 LGHNA, CDR2 YSLEER. The CDR3 here is CASSQDPFIQGAGAFF.

CDR3 amino acids: CSARPLGSTKETQYF. The chain couples TRBV20-1 to TRBJ2-5. The CDR3 is made up of 15 amino acids. CDR1 is DFQATT and CDR2 is SNEGSKA in the germline V gene (reference sequence).

V usage is TRBV3-1 and J usage is TRBJ2-5; lacking DNA, the TRBD2 call made by TCRdb goes unchecked. This CDR3 spans 19 amino acids. Per germline, CDR1 LGHDT and CDR2 YNNKEL (reference sequence). CDR3: CASSPTLAGGPRARETQYF.

The chain is built from TRBV20-1 and TRBJ2-3; TCRdb lists TRBD2, though no DNA is available to test this call. This CDR3 comprises 13 residues. CDR1 DFQATT and CDR2 SNEGSKA come from the germline V gene (reference sequence). Here the CDR3 reads CSAELAVSDTQYF.